This TCR beta chain was sequenced in a study of neurological immune-mediated disorders. This clonotype came up many times. Its antigen is still unknown. Regarding the study as a whole: Multiple sclerosis patients had less TCR clonal expansion than even healthy controls, unlike HTLV-1-associated myelopathy.

V shed 4 bases and J 0 bases; nucleotides not matched to a gene: 7. The CDR3 has 16 residues. Per the germline V gene, CDR1 is SGHDT and CDR2 is YYEEEE. Synthesis of cDNA was accomplished via 5'RACE employing 10-nucleotide random UMIs. TCRdb analysed the 5' RACE reads with MiXCR anew, one entry per CDR3 protein. The table records 50,000 or so distinct CDR3 sequences, about a quarter of them present only once. Unsorted libraries were generated from 2 million PBMCs. These cells had been stored in RNAlater at -80 C. V gene TRBV5-6 combines with J gene TRBJ2-3, with TRBD2 matching over 8 bases. Specimen: PBMCs. The sequence was collected from a woman between 65 and 79 years old in good health. In DNA form, the CDR3 reads TGTGCCAGCAGCACCACCGGGACTAGAAGCACAGATACGCAGTATTTT. Encoded protein: CASSTTGTRSTDTQYF. Complete variable domain (other parts from reference TRBV5-6 and TRBJ2-3): DAGVTQSPTHLIKTRGQQVTLRCSPKSGHDTVSWYQQALGQGPQFIFQYYEEEERQRGNFPDRFSGHQFPNYSSELNVNALLLGDSALYLCASSTTGTRSTDTQYFGPGTRLTVL.